This entry features one T cell receptor beta chain sequence. Generated by immunoSEQ multiplex PCR, the TCRdb table keeps only in-frame clones and is missing some. The sample has about 59,000 clones, around 92% seen once. This sample is part of a study of T cell changes during pregnancy in multiple sclerosis. This CDR3 is 15 amino acids long. V lost 3 bases to trimming and J lost 7 bases; unmatched junction nucleotides: 6. Germline CDR1 reads SGDLS; CDR2 reads YYNGEE. The chain carries TRBV9 and TRBJ2-1, with 11 bases matching TRBD1. The sample was peripheral blood, taken in the first trimester of pregnancy. The clonotype was recovered from a female donor with multiple sclerosis, enrolled in a pregnancy study. CDR3 protein: CASSAGQGVWNEQFF. The CDR3 DNA sequence: TGTGCCAGCAGCGCGGGACAGGGGGTGTGGAATGAGCAGTTCTTC. The complete variable domain, with remaining parts taken from reference TRBV9 and TRBJ2-1, reads DSGVTQTPKHLITATGQRVTLRCSPRSGDLSVYWYQQSLDQGLQFLIQYYNGEERAKGNILERFSAQQFPDLHSELNLSSLELGDSALYFCASSAGQGVWNEQFFGPGTRLTVL.